The 31 T cell receptor beta chains in this list originate from one sample, sequenced in a study of neurological immune-mediated disorders. Each CDR3 protein gets one entry after TCRdb re-called the 5' RACE reads with MiXCR. The data contain more than 30,000 distinct CDR3 sequences, around 7.2% of them singletons. Sequencing was done on a sample of CD4+ T cells from blood. The receptors were sampled from a man aged 50-60 years in good health.

This clonotype was recorded at least ten times. V is TRBV5-1 and J is TRBJ1-3; TRBD1 matches at 7 bases. CDR1 and CDR2 from the germline V gene are SGHRS and YFSETQ. V shed 4 bases and J 3 bases; nucleotides not matched to a gene: 4. The CDR3 contains 14 residues. CDR3 region: CASSGRGLGNTIYF. The CDR3 DNA is TGCGCCAGCAGCGGAAGGGGGCTTGGAAACACCATATATTTT.

This clonotype was recorded at least ten times. The chain employs TRBV20-1 and TRBJ2-7; 8 bases map to TRBD1. Germline CDR1 reads DFQATT; CDR2 reads SNEGSKA (reference sequence). The CDR3 loop spans 12 amino acids. V shed 5 bases and J 4 bases; nucleotides not matched to a gene: 4. The CDR3 region has the DNA TGCAGTGCTGGACAGGGCCGGTACGAGCAGTACTTC. It translates to CSAGQGRYEQYF.

This chain connects TRBV10-3 to TRBJ2-7, with 8 bases identical to TRBD2. Unmatched junction bases numbered 6, after V lost 8 bases and J lost 0 bases. The V gene's germline CDR1 is ENHRY and CDR2 SYGVKD. The CDR3 contains 14 residues. The CDR3 here is CAISSGGRSYEQYF. In DNA form, the CDR3 reads TGTGCCATCTCGTCGGGGGGGCGCTCCTACGAGCAGTACTTC.

This clonotype is deemed medium-sized (0.01 to 0.1%). This rearrangement joins TRBV20-1 to TRBJ2-1, with D possibly TRBD1 on 6 matching bases. Trimming cost V 0 bases and J 9 bases, with 15 bases left between them. The CDR3 sequence is 14 residues long. Per germline, CDR1 DFQATT and CDR2 SNEGSKA (reference sequence). This CDR3 reads CSARDLQGKGEQFF. The CDR3 nucleotides are TGCAGTGCTAGAGATTTGCAGGGGAAAGGTGAGCAGTTCTTC.

This clonotype was seen ten or more times. The CDR3 sequence is CASSLALDASRRQYF. The CDR3 DNA follows: TGCGCCAGCAGCTTGGCCCTTGACGCCTCAAGGCGGCAGTACTTC. V gene TRBV5-1 combines with J gene TRBJ2-7, with no clear D. The V and J ends lost 0 bases and 9 bases respectively, with 19 bases between them. The CDR3 covers 15 residues. The germline CDR1 and CDR2 sequences are SGHRS and YFSETQ.

In this sample, this clonotype turned up many times. V gene TRBV7-9 combines with J gene TRBJ1-1; 8 nucleotides agree with TRBD1. With 5 bases clipped from V and 4 bases from J, the junction kept 12 bases outside the gene matches. There are 16 residues in the CDR3. Per the germline V gene, CDR1 is SEHNR and CDR2 is FQNEAQ (reference sequence). CDR3 DNA sequence: TGTGCCAGCAGCAGTCCCATGGACAGGGTGTTCACTGAAGCTTTCTTT. As protein: CASSSPMDRVFTEAFF.

This clonotype has at least ten counts. The chain recombines TRBV5-1 with TRBJ2-1; D gene uncertain. Germline-derived CDR1 and CDR2 are SGHRS and YFSETQ. The length of the CDR3 is 16 residues. V lost 0 bases and J lost 5, with 15 bases in between. CDR3 DNA: TGCGCCAGCAGCTTGGAGGGCGTAATAGCTAACAATGAGCAGTTCTTC. It encodes CASSLEGVIANNEQFF.

This clonotype came up many times. This chain joins TRBV9 and TRBJ2-7, with D perhaps matching TRBD1 (5 bases). With 0 bases removed from V and 7 bases from J, the gap between germline ends came to 17 bases. CDR1 SGDLS and CDR2 YYNGEE come from the germline V gene. This CDR3 contains 15 residues. The CDR3 DNA is TGTGCCAGCAGCGTAGCTGGGGCGGTGGCTGGGGAGCAGTACTTC. Its translation is CASSVAGAVAGEQYF.

The chain employs TRBV27 and TRBJ2-6, with D uncertain. The V end lost 7 bases, the J end lost 0 bases, and 10 bases lay between the germline ends. CDR3 length equals 15 residues. Germline CDR1 reads MNHEY; CDR2 reads SMNVEV (reference sequence). The CDR3 protein is CASTSMSSGANVLTF. CDR3 nucleotides: TGTGCCAGCACTTCCATGAGCTCTGGGGCCAACGTCCTGACTTTC. The full variable domain, with the rest looked up from reference TRBV27 and TRBJ2-6, is EAQVTQNPRYLITVTGKKLTVTCSQNMNHEYMSWYRQDPGLGLRQIYYSMNVEVTDKGDVPEGYKVSRKEKRNFPLILESPSPNQTSLYFCASTSMSSGANVLTFGAGSRLTVL.

This clonotype was recorded at least ten times. This chain connects TRBV6-2 or TRBV6-3 to TRBJ2-1; 8 nucleotides match TRBD2. CDR3 length: 18 residues. The V and J ends lost 5 bases and 4 bases, in that order; junction bases with no gene match: 16. Germline V gene lookup returns CDR1 MNHEY and CDR2 SVGEGT. The CDR3 coding sequence is TGTGCCAGCAGTCCAACCCGGGGGAGCGGGGGAAAATACAATGAGCAGTTCTTC. It yields the protein CASSPTRGSGGKYNEQFF.

There are many counts of this clonotype. The chain uses TRBV7-6 and TRBJ2-6, with TRBD2 matching over 7 bases. This CDR3 is built from 18 residues. J was trimmed by 2 bases and V by 1 base; bases with no gene match: 8. Germline lookup yields CDR1 SGHVS and CDR2 FNYEAQ. As DNA, the CDR3 is TGTGCCAGCAGCTTAGTTCTCCGGGGGACTACTGGGGCCAACGTCCTGACTTTC. This sequence encodes CASSLVLRGTTGANVLTF.

The chain has TRBV19 and TRBJ2-3; 8 nucleotides agree with TRBD2. Germline values: CDR1 LNHDA, CDR2 SQIVND (reference sequence). The ends lost 6 bases at V and 2 bases at J; junction bases unmatched: 10. CDR3 length: 16 residues. The CDR3 DNA reads TGTGCCAGTAGACCCTCCGGGACTAGAAACACAGATACGCAGTATTTT. Translated: CASRPSGTRNTDTQYF.

In this sample, this clonotype turned up many times. The gene calls are TRBV29-1 and TRBJ2-3; D may be TRBD1 (5 bases). Trimming removed 2 bases from V and 4 bases from J, with 10 bases in between. Germline CDR1 SQVTM, CDR2 ANQGSEA. This CDR3 is built from 13 residues. The DNA for the CDR3 is TGCAGCGTTGAAAGGGGCCAAGCAGATACGCAGTATTTT. Its translation: CSVERGQADTQYF.

This clonotype was detected many times. V usage is TRBV6-5 and J usage is TRBJ2-5; D perhaps matches TRBD1 (6 bases). V was cut by 1 base and J by 4 bases, with 7 bases left in between. Per the germline V gene, CDR1 is MNHEY and CDR2 is SVGAGI. CDR3 length: 13 amino acids. The CDR3 region is CASSYWGRETQYF. In DNA, the CDR3 is TGTGCCAGCAGTTACTGGGGGCGAGAGACCCAGTACTTC.

At least ten counts were recorded for this clonotype. This chain joins TRBV5-1 and TRBJ2-1; 13 nucleotides agree with TRBD2. The CDR3 length is 15 residues. From germline, CDR1 is SGHRS and CDR2 YFSETQ. Unmatched junction bases numbered 7, after V lost 4 bases and J lost 9 bases. The CDR3 DNA is TGCGCCAGCAGCCCGGGACTAGCGGGAACGACTGAGCAGTTCTTC. Its protein product is CASSPGLAGTTEQFF.

This clonotype was counted ten times or more. This rearrangement joins TRBV20-1 to TRBJ2-4; a weak D match, TRBD1 (6 bases). The ends were cut back, 0 bases at V and 4 bases at J, with 10 bases in the middle. CDR3 length: 14 residues. In germline, CDR1 is DFQATT, CDR2 SNEGSKA (reference sequence). The chain's CDR3 is CSARDRTGKNIQYF. The CDR3 region has the DNA TGCAGTGCTAGAGATCGAACAGGGAAAAACATTCAGTACTTC.

This clonotype has just a few counts. The chain recombines TRBV7-2 with TRBJ2-7; D uncertain. Trimming removed 4 bases from V and 3 bases from J, with 13 bases in between. Germline V gene data show CDR1 as SGHTA and CDR2 as FQGNSA. The CDR3 length is 14 residues. CDR3 protein: CASSSSSTYYEQYF. CDR3 coding DNA: TGTGCCAGCAGCTCGAGCAGCACATACTACGAGCAGTACTTC.

There are many counts of this clonotype. The V call is TRBV5-1, the J call TRBJ1-4; TRBD1 matches 11 bases. CDR3 length equals 14 residues. Germline trimming cut 3 bases from V and 9 bases from J; bases unmatched to any gene: 4. The V gene's germline CDR1 is SGHRS and CDR2 YFSETQ. As DNA, the CDR3 is TGCGCCAGCAGCTCGGGACAGGGGGACCAAAAACTGTTTTTT. Amino acids: CASSSGQGDQKLFF.

Ten or more counts support this clonotype. V is TRBV6-2 or TRBV6-3 and J is TRBJ2-1; perhaps D is TRBD1 or TRBD2 (5 bases each). The CDR3 loop spans 12 amino acids. Germline CDR1 reads MNHEY; CDR2 reads SVGEGT. V lost 8 bases to trimming and J lost 6 bases, with 11 bases between them. This CDR3 reads CASRGGSNEQFF. CDR3 sequence (DNA): TGTGCCAGCCGTGGGGGATCCAATGAGCAGTTCTTC.

There are many counts of this clonotype. The V and J genes are TRBV6-6 and TRBJ2-1, with D possibly TRBD2 on 5 matching bases. Germline CDR1 MNHNY, CDR2 SVGAGI (reference sequence). The CDR3 has 17 residues. Trimming took off 0 bases at V and 0 bases at J, with 12 bases between the two ends. The CDR3 loop is CASSYSWAGSSYNEQFF. CDR3 in DNA: TGTGCCAGCAGTTACTCTTGGGCGGGCAGCTCCTACAATGAGCAGTTCTTC.

This clonotype has ten or more counts. This rearrangement joins TRBV29-1 to TRBJ2-1, with TRBD2 matching 10 bases. Germline lookup yields CDR1 SQVTM and CDR2 ANQGSEA. After removal of 7 bases from V and 2 bases from J, the junction contained 5 bases not matched to a gene. The CDR3 runs 14 residues. The CDR3 nucleotides are TGCAGCGCTATAGCGGGGGGAGCCTACAATGAGCAGTTCTTC. Its protein product is CSAIAGGAYNEQFF.

Many counts were recorded for this clonotype. This chain uses TRBV20-1 with TRBJ2-7, with 12 bases identical to TRBD2. V lost 4 bases and J lost 5; bases outside the gene matches: 6. The CDR3 consists of 14 residues. Germline V gene data show CDR1 as DFQATT and CDR2 as SNEGSKA (reference sequence). Here the CDR3 DNA reads TGCAGTGCTACTTGGACTAGCGGGATGGACGAGCAGTACTTC. Residues: CSATWTSGMDEQYF.

This clonotype was detected ten times or more. The chain employs TRBV12-3 or TRBV12-4 and TRBJ2-1, with 9 bases identical to TRBD2. The CDR3 runs 14 residues. Trimming cost V 7 bases and J 4 bases; bases outside gene matches: 5. CDR3: CASTTGLAYNEQFF. Here the CDR3 DNA reads TGTGCCAGCACCACGGGACTAGCTTACAATGAGCAGTTCTTC.

The sample holds many counts of this clonotype. The chain joins TRBV28 to TRBJ2-7; unclear D gene. The ends were cut back, 6 bases at V and 2 bases at J, with 17 bases in the middle. Germline CDR1 MDHEN, CDR2 SYDVKM. The CDR3 loop spans 15 amino acids. The CDR3 protein is CASRHHDPQPYEQYF. CDR3 bases: TGTGCCAGCAGACACCATGACCCACAGCCCTACGAGCAGTACTTC.

V gene TRBV21-1 combines with J gene TRBJ2-7; the table's D call, TRBD1, has no DNA check behind it. TRBV21-1 is a pseudogene. CDR3 length equals 18 residues. The CDR3 reads CASSKMRGSVRGNYEQYF. The CDR3 DNA sequence: TGTGCCAGCAGCAAAATGAGGGGAAGTGTGAGGGGGAATTACGAGCAGTACTTC.

This clonotype was observed many times. The rearrangement joins TRBV7-2 to TRBJ2-1; 8 bases align to TRBD1. From germline, CDR1 is SGHTA and CDR2 FQGNSA. CDR3 size: 16 residues. J gave up 2 bases and V 5 bases, and 8 bases lay outside the gene matches. CDR3 sequence reads: CASSRVTGAPYNEQFF. CDR3 DNA: TGTGCCAGCAGCCGCGTGACAGGGGCCCCCTACAATGAGCAGTTCTTC. Supplemented by reference TRBV7-2 and TRBJ2-1, the full variable domain reads GAGVSQSPSNKVTEKGKDVELRCDPISGHTALYWYRQSLGQGLEFLIYFQGNSAPDKSGLPSDRFSAERTGGSVSTLTIQRTQQEDSAVYLCASSRVTGAPYNEQFFGPGTRLTVL.

This clonotype appeared many times. The rearrangement uses TRBV6-6 and TRBJ2-5; possible D gene TRBD2, 5 bases. This CDR3 is built from 16 residues. In germline, CDR1 is MNHNY, CDR2 SVGAGI (reference sequence). V gave up 3 bases and J gave up 1 base, with 15 bases separating them. The CDR3 reads CASSYGRGVTQETQYF. CDR3 bases: TGTGCCAGCAGTTATGGTCGGGGTGTGACCCAAGAGACCCAGTACTTC.

The sample holds many counts of this clonotype. The DNA of the CDR3 is TGTGCCAGCAGCCTGGACAGGGGATCCTACGAGCAGTACTTC. Amino acid sequence: CASSLDRGSYEQYF. This sequence joins TRBV16 and TRBJ2-7, with 9 bases matching TRBD1. CDR3 size: 14 residues. Germline V gene sequence: CDR1 KGHSY, CDR2 FQNENV. V gave up 4 bases and J gave up 1 base; unmatched junction bases: 2.

This clonotype appeared many times. The rearrangement joins TRBV29-1 to TRBJ2-7, with D possibly matching TRBD2 (6 bases). V gave up 7 bases and J gave up 2 bases, with 15 bases separating them. The CDR3 sequence is 13 residues long. Germline loops: CDR1 SQVTM, CDR2 ANQGSEA. This CDR3 is CSAGGRETYEQYF. In DNA, the CDR3 is TGCAGCGCTGGAGGGCGGGAAACCTACGAGCAGTACTTC.

The sample holds a few counts of this clonotype. J is TRBJ2-1 and V is TRBV28; a possible D gene is TRBD2 (6 bases). The CDR3 is made up of 16 amino acids. Trimming removed 7 bases at V and 0 bases at J, with 16 bases between. CDR1 is MDHEN, CDR2 SYDVKM, per germline. The CDR3 region has the DNA TGTGCCAGCACCCAAGAGGCGGGAAACTCCTACAATGAGCAGTTCTTC. Translated, it gives CASTQEAGNSYNEQFF.

This clonotype occurred many times. The CDR3 sequence: CASSYFYEQYF. The DNA for the CDR3 is TGTGCCAGCAGTTACTTCTACGAGCAGTACTTC. The genes are TRBV6-2 or TRBV6-3 and TRBJ2-7; D unclear. Germline V gene lookup returns CDR1 MNHEY and CDR2 SVGEGT. The CDR3 spans 11 residues. The V end was cut by 1 base, the J end by 3 bases, with 1 base between.